These T cell receptor beta chains were read from a single sample in a study of post-analysis software for immune sequencing data. MiXCR was run by TCRdb on the PCR reads, yielding one entry per CDR3 protein. The sample contains fewer than 900,000 distinct CDR3 sequences, under 60% of which appear only once. Sequenced material: blood. The receptors were gathered from a girl aged 5 to 17 with multiple sclerosis. Each CDR3 is given with its conserved first and last residue. A D gene is named only where the DNA matches it firmly. Where a row states a size, it is once, few, many or the class of an expanded clone; other rows omit it.

CDR3nt	CDR3aa	j_gene	d_gene	abundance	v_gene
TGTGCCAGCAGTGACCTGGACAGGGAGGATGCGCAGTATTTT	CASSDLDREDAQYF	TRBJ2-3	TRBD1	NA	TRBV6-6
TGTGCCAGCAGTTTAGACGGGAGAGGGGCAGATACGCAGTATTTT	CASSLDGRGADTQYF	TRBJ2-3	NA	few	TRBV5-1
TGTGCCAGCAGTTCAGGAGGACAGCCTGGCTATGGCTACACCTTC	CASSSGGQPGYGYTF	TRBJ1-2	NA	NA	TRBV12-3/TRBV12-4
TGCAGTGCTGGATCGAGGGGGCTTTACTATGGCTACACCTTC	CSAGSRGLYYGYTF	TRBJ1-2	TRBD1	NA	TRBV20-1
TGTGCCAGCAGCTCCGAACTAGGTGACACAGATACGCAGTATTTT	CASSSELGDTDTQYF	TRBJ2-3	NA	few	TRBV11-2
TGCAGCGTTGAGCGGGACCCAGTAGGCTATGGCTACACCTTC	CSVERDPVGYGYTF	TRBJ1-2	NA	NA	TRBV29-1
TGCGCCAGCAGCCCGGGACTAGCGGGAGGTTTTCCAGATACGCAGTATTTT	CASSPGLAGGFPDTQYF	TRBJ2-3	TRBD2	NA	TRBV5-1
TGCAGCGTGTCACTAGCGGGGCCACAAGAGACCCAGTACTTC	CSVSLAGPQETQYF	TRBJ2-5	TRBD2	NA	TRBV29-1
TGTGCCAGCAGCCCGGGCAAAAGGAGTTTAACCTACGAGCAGTACTTC	CASSPGKRSLTYEQYF	TRBJ2-7	NA	NA	TRBV6-2/TRBV6-3
TGCGCCAGCAGCCAAGATCAGGGGCTGGGAGAGACCCAGTACTTC	CASSQDQGLGETQYF	TRBJ2-5	NA	few	TRBV4-3
TGTGCCAGCAGCGCCTTCTCGACTAGCGGGAGACCAGATACGCAGTATTTT	CASSAFSTSGRPDTQYF	TRBJ2-3	TRBD2	NA	TRBV9
TGCGCCAGCAGCTTGGATGGACTGGTCTACAATGAGCAGTTCTTC	CASSLDGLVYNEQFF	TRBJ2-1	NA	NA	TRBV5-1
TGCGCCAGCAGCTTGAAGACAGCGGGCGAGCAGTACTTC	CASSLKTAGEQYF	TRBJ2-7	NA	few	TRBV5-1
TGTGCCAGCAGTTACTCTGGGGGGGGCAATGAGCAGTTCTTC	CASSYSGGGNEQFF	TRBJ2-1	TRBD2	few	TRBV6-5
TGTGCTAGTGTTGGCGACCGGGGACGCACAGATACGCAGTATTTT	CASVGDRGRTDTQYF	TRBJ2-3	NA	NA	TRBV12-5
TGTGCCAGCAGTTTAGATCTCGGGGGAAATCAGCCCCAGCATTTT	CASSLDLGGNQPQHF	TRBJ1-5	NA	few	TRBV28
TGCGCCAGCAGCCAAGATGGAATCCCATATAGCAATCAGCCCCAGCATTTT	CASSQDGIPYSNQPQHF	TRBJ1-5	NA	NA	TRBV4-1
TGTGCCAGCAGCCACCGGGATGAGACCCAGTACTTC	CASSHRDETQYF	TRBJ2-5	NA	NA	TRBV3-1
TGTGCCAGCAGTTCCCACAGGGGGGTAGCCTACGAGCAGTACTTC	CASSSHRGVAYEQYF	TRBJ2-7	TRBD1	few	TRBV6-6
TGTGCCAGCAGTGCCACAAGACAGCGGGGGGAAGAGACCCAGTACTTC	CASSATRQRGEETQYF	TRBJ2-5	TRBD2	NA	TRBV6-1
TGTGCCAGCAGCGTAGCTGCAGGACAGAGAAAACAAGAGACCCAGTACTTC	CASSVAAGQRKQETQYF	TRBJ2-5	NA	NA	TRBV9
TGTGCCAGCACCCTAAGCGGGAGACTCCCCTACGAGCAGTACTTC	CASTLSGRLPYEQYF	TRBJ2-7	TRBD2	NA	TRBV27
TGTGCCATCACGGAGGGGTCGGAGGGAGAGACCCAGTACTTC	CAITEGSEGETQYF	TRBJ2-5	NA	NA	TRBV10-3
TGTGCCACCAGTGGAGGAAGTTTGGGCGAATGGCGCTCTGGGGCCAACGTCCTGACTTTC	CATSGGSLGEWRSGANVLTF	TRBJ2-6	NA	few	TRBV24-1
TGTGCCAGCATGACTCTCCAAGAGACCCAGTACTTC	CASMTLQETQYF	TRBJ2-5	NA	NA	TRBV6-6
TGTGCCAGCAGCTTAGGGGACAGGGGGTCGGTTGAGCAGTTCTTC	CASSLGDRGSVEQFF	TRBJ2-1	TRBD1	few	TRBV7-9
TGTGCCACCAGCAGTGCGGGGACCCAAGAGACCCAGTACTTC	CATSSAGTQETQYF	TRBJ2-5	NA	few	TRBV15
TGCAGTGCGCCTTCCGGGACTAGCGGGAGGAACACAGATACGCAGTATTTT	CSAPSGTSGRNTDTQYF	TRBJ2-3	TRBD2	many	TRBV20-1
TGTGCCTGCCGGGGGGCTGACTACAATGAGCAGTTCTTC	CACRGADYNEQFF	TRBJ2-1	NA	NA	TRBV2
TGCAGCGTTGAAGATCGTCTAGTTTATAAGCAGTTCTTC	CSVEDRLVYKQFF	TRBJ2-1	NA	NA	TRBV29-1
TGTGCCAGCAGCTCGCCGGGACCCCTAAGCGCGGGAGCCTACGAGCAGTACTTC	CASSSPGPLSAGAYEQYF	TRBJ2-7	TRBD2	NA	TRBV7-9
TGCGCCAGCAGCTTGGAGGCAGGGGGCTGGACTGAAGCTTTCTTT	CASSLEAGGWTEAFF	TRBJ1-1	TRBD1	NA	TRBV5-1
TGTGCCAGCAGCTTAGTGAGCGGGACAGGGAATCTTCCTCAGTTCTTC	CASSLVSGTGNLPQFF	TRBJ2-1	TRBD1	NA	TRBV7-9
TGCAGTGCTCCCCAGGGCGACTACGAGCAGTACTTC	CSAPQGDYEQYF	TRBJ2-7	NA	NA	TRBV20-1
TGCAGTGCTAGTGAACTAGGGCAATATCATTACGAGCAGTACTTC	CSASELGQYHYEQYF	TRBJ2-7	NA	NA	TRBV20-1
TGTGCCAGCAGTTTATCGCCAAGTACCCCCTACGAGCAGTACTTC	CASSLSPSTPYEQYF	TRBJ2-7	NA	NA	TRBV27
TGTGCCAGCAGCCTAACAGGGGATGCAAGCCATGGCTACACCTTC	CASSLTGDASHGYTF	TRBJ1-2	TRBD1	NA	TRBV7-8
TGTGCCAGCAGTTTATCGTTCCCAGGCCCGTTCGAGAACTATGGCTACACCTTC	CASSLSFPGPFENYGYTF	TRBJ1-2	NA	once	TRBV27
TGTGCCAGCAGTTCAGCAGGGGCCCTCTCCTACGCGCAGTACTTC	CASSSAGALSYAQYF	TRBJ2-5	NA	few	TRBV12-3/TRBV12-4
TGTGCCAGCAGTTACTCTAGAGATCCGGCCTACGAGCAGTACTTC	CASSYSRDPAYEQYF	TRBJ2-7	NA	once	TRBV6-5
TGCAGTGCCGGGGGCTTCTTGGGGGAGACCCAGTACTTC	CSAGGFLGETQYF	TRBJ2-5	NA	few	TRBV20-1
TGCAGTGCTCCGCTAGCGGGAGTTGAGACCCAGTACTTC	CSAPLAGVETQYF	TRBJ2-5	TRBD2	NA	TRBV20-1
TGCGCCAGCAGCCAAGATCTAGTCAGCGGGAGGGCAGATACGCAGTATTTT	CASSQDLVSGRADTQYF	TRBJ2-3	TRBD2	few	TRBV4-3
TGCAGTGCTAGCGGGATGGAGGGGCACGAGCAGTACTTC	CSASGMEGHEQYF	TRBJ2-7	NA	few	TRBV20-1
TGTGCCAGCAAGGCTAGTTCTGGGGCCAACGTCCTGACTTTC	CASKASSGANVLTF	TRBJ2-6	NA	NA	TRBV2
TGTGCCAGCAATCTGGGACGGGGCTCTGGGGCCAACGTCCTGACTTTC	CASNLGRGSGANVLTF	TRBJ2-6	NA	NA	TRBV6-6
TGTGCCAGCACCGGGGGGAACACTGAAGCTTTCTTT	CASTGGNTEAFF	TRBJ1-1	NA	NA	TRBV6-5
TGTGCCAGCAGTAACCCAACCCGGGACGGGTCCTACGAGCAGTACTTC	CASSNPTRDGSYEQYF	TRBJ2-7	NA	few	TRBV6-2/TRBV6-3
TGCGCCAGCAGCCAAGATCAGGGACAGCCCTACGAGCAGTACTTC	CASSQDQGQPYEQYF	TRBJ2-7	TRBD1	few	TRBV4-1
TGTGCCAGCAGTTTCGGGGTTTTTGAGCAGTTCTTC	CASSFGVFEQFF	TRBJ2-1	NA	NA	TRBV12-3/TRBV12-4
TGTGCCAGCAGCGGGGGACAAGGCTCCTACGAGCAGTACTTC	CASSGGQGSYEQYF	TRBJ2-7	NA	few	TRBV12-3/TRBV12-4
TGTGCCAGCAGGAGAGACAGGGCTAGCTCCTACGAGCAGTACTTC	CASRRDRASSYEQYF	TRBJ2-7	TRBD1	NA	TRBV28
TGCAGCGGGCGCACAGACCAAGAGACCCAGTACTTC	CSGRTDQETQYF	TRBJ2-5	NA	NA	TRBV29-1
TGTGCCAGCAGTTACTCGGACGGGGGCACTGAAGCTTTCTTT	CASSYSDGGTEAFF	TRBJ1-1	NA	NA	TRBV6-2/TRBV6-3
TGCGCCAGCAACCAAATTATTTTAGCGGGACCCTACCACGAGCAGTACTTC	CASNQIILAGPYHEQYF	TRBJ2-7	TRBD2	NA	TRBV4-1
TGTGCCAGCAGCTTAAGGGGCGACGGGGAGCTGTTTTTT	CASSLRGDGELFF	TRBJ2-2	NA	NA	TRBV13
TGTGCCAGCAGCTGGACTACCACCCAAGAGACCCAGTACTTC	CASSWTTTQETQYF	TRBJ2-5	NA	once	TRBV7-8
TGCAGTGCTAGAGAGGTCCAAGGGGACACCTTC	CSAREVQGDTF	TRBJ1-2	NA	NA	TRBV20-1
TGTGCCAGCAGGGACGGACAGGCGGAGGTCGAGCAGTACTTC	CASRDGQAEVEQYF	TRBJ2-7	TRBD1	NA	TRBV6-1